This T cell receptor (beta chain) was profiled in a study of CD8+CD57+ T cells in acquired aplastic anemia (dated by TCRdb to 2017 to 2018). Describing the broader study: DNA extracted from sorted CD4+ and CD8+ cells had a mean of roughly 3.4 ug, with a range of roughly 0.18 to 27.4 ug. A CD8+CD57+ expansion meant a frequency higher than the mean frequency seen in healthy subjects.

Study-wide conclusions, independent of this receptor: Between patients and healthy controls, no significant difference in CD8+ Simpson's diversity was found (P=0.060). Roughly 30 CD8+ CDR3 sequences were found to be shared between patients and controls, but these sequences appeared to be highly expressed in patients and within the immunodominant clones of the patients.

Expansion of CD8+CD57+ cells had been shown by flow cytometry in the patients chosen for sequencing. Every patient had a diagnosis of severe acquired aplastic anemia based on International Study of Aplastic Anemia and Agranulocytosis and Camitta criteria. No patient had received any therapy when blood was sampled. TCR repertoires of sorted CD4+ and CD8+ blood T cells from severe aplastic anemia patients and healthy subjects were deep-sequenced in the study. Patients were enrolled under clinicaltrials.gov protocols 00001620, 01623167, 00001397, 00071045, 00081523 and 00961064 in the USA. Ficoll-Paque density gradient centrifugation was used to isolate peripheral blood mononuclear cells. CD4+ and CD8+ T cells were sorted by FACS or magnetic beads before DNA extraction. Its CDR3 holds 13 amino acids, cysteine through phenylalanine. The only DNA kept is the CDR3, 39 bases in frame from the first base. The germline V gene specifies MNHNS as CDR1 and SASEGT as CDR2. Cut back by 5 bases and 4 bases, the V and J ends lie 10 bases apart.

Genomic DNA was used as template for profiling of TCR beta VDJ combinations and CDR3 sequences. An Illumina HiSeq 2000 was used for TCR repertoire sequencing. As for the original processing: TRBV/TRBJ rearrangement plots, CDR3 size and DJ length profiles, and Simpson's diversity index were used to assess repertoires. The most abundant DNA sequence in the deep sequencing data was taken as the immunodominant clone. CDR3 amino acid sequences were screened for sharing across subjects and compared with published repertoires and the VDJdb database. TCRdb's own reprocessing of the public reads used fastp at Q25 and MiXCR and kept productive beta chains. Every CDR3 protein is listed once, alongside the most common genes and DNA of its rows. The authors' filters were not applied to this entry. The sample profile shows some 180,000 distinct CDR3 sequences; around 63% of them were found once. The ten largest account for about two fifths of the sample.

Details on this clonotype: What this receptor recognizes is not known. No base quality information exists; no much larger clone differs at one position.

The chain employs TRBV6-1 and TRBJ2-3; the D gene lacks a confident call. The receptor was derived from a human donor with aplastic anemia. Sequencing was done on a sample of sorted CD4+, CD8+, or CD8+CD57+ T cells (not recorded which) from PBMCs. The CDR3 protein sequence reads: CASSTLTADTQYF. The DNA reads as follows: TGTGCCAGCAGTACGCTCACAGCAGATACGCAGTATTTT.